Below, one T cell receptor (beta chain) is given with its context. This clonotype was observed at least ten times. What antigen it recognizes has not been identified. No much larger clone is present one base from it, and per-base qualities are unavailable. Profiling of TCR beta VDJ combinations and CDR3 sequences used genomic DNA as the template. TCR repertoire sequencing was run on an Illumina HiSeq 2000. On the authors' methods: Repertoire assessment relied on Simpson's diversity index, CDR3 size and DJ length profiles, and TRBV/TRBJ rearrangement plots. The most abundant DNA sequence in the deep sequencing data was taken as the immunodominant clone. CDR3 amino acid sequences were screened for sharing across subjects and were compared with published repertoires and the VDJdb database. The public reads were quality trimmed at Q25 with fastp and then assembled into clones with MiXCR by TCRdb, keeping productive beta chains. Each entry is one CDR3 protein sequence, shown with its most common DNA and genes. The V and J calls reflect TCRdb's pipeline rather than the authors' work. The table for this sample lists approximately 170,000 distinct CDR3 sequences; less than 70% of them were counted only once. The top ten clonotypes cover more than 15% of the sample.

The data originate from a study of CD8+CD57+ T cells in acquired aplastic anemia listed by TCRdb under 2018. Context from the whole study: A mean of around 3 ug of DNA, ranging from roughly 0.19 to 30 ug, was extracted from sorted CD4+ and CD8+ cells. Mean read counts for healthy donor samples were about 9.8 million for CD4+ cells and 11.0 million for CD8+ cells.

In this study, sorted CD4+ and CD8+ T cells from the blood of healthy subjects and of severe aplastic anemia patients had their TCR repertoires deep-sequenced. Ficoll-Paque density gradient centrifugation was used to isolate peripheral blood mononuclear cells. CD4+ and CD8+ T cells were sorted by FACS or magnetic beads before DNA extraction. The full study reports these points: Although roughly 30 CD8+ CDR3 sequences were shared by patients and controls, these sequences appeared highly expressed in patients and within the immunodominant clones of patients. No significant difference in CD8+ Simpson's diversity was found between patients and healthy controls (P=0.060).

This receptor was taken from a human donor in good health, serving as a control. Sequences were obtained from sorted CD4+, CD8+, or CD8+CD57+ T cells (not recorded which) from PBMCs.

The CDR3 reads as follows: CASSDSQSYGYTF. The nucleotides are TGTGCCAGCAGTGACAGCCAGTCCTATGGCTACACCTTC. Recombination joined TRBV27 with TRBJ1-2; TRBD1 is a weak D gene call, 5 bases matching. The trim is 5 bases for V and 4 bases for J, with a gap of 11 bases between the germline ends. CDR1 and CDR2 (MNHEY, SMNVEV) derive from the germline V gene (reference sequence). The CDR3 has 13 amino acids, counting the end cysteine and phenylalanine. Here the CDR3 DNA is all that survives: 39 bases in frame from base 1.